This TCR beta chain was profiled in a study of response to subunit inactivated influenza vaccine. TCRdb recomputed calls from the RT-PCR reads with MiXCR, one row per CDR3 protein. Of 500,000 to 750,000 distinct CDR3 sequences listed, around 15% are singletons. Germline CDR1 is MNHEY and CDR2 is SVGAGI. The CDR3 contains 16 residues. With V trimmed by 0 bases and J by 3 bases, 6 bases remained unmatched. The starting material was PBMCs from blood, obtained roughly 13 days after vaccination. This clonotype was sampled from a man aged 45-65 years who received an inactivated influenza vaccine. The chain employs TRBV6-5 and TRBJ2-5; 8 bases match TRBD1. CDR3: CASSYSSQGAKETQYF. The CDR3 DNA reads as TGTGCCAGCAGTTACTCGAGTCAGGGGGCGAAAGAGACCCAGTACTTC.